The clone carrying this TCR beta chain was seen at least ten times. The CDR3 totals 13 residues. The V and J ends lost 4 bases and 4 bases respectively, with 13 bases between them. Germline V gene data show CDR1 as DFQATT and CDR2 as SNEGSKA (reference sequence). Preparation of the TCRbeta library was carried out with unique molecular identifiers. Each CDR3 protein is one row after TCRdb ran MiXCR on the PCR reads. The data show around 200,000 distinct CDR3 sequences, over 5.5% seen once. This sample is drawn from a study of T-cell reconstitution after alpha-beta-depleted transplantation in children. The chain carries TRBV20-1 and TRBJ2-5, with D perhaps TRBD1 (6 bases). This specimen was PBMCs from the stem cell graft donor, taken from the stem cell graft. The TCR was taken from a human donor who donated a stem cell graft to a child with Wiskott-Aldrich syndrome. The CDR3 region has the DNA TGCAGTGCTACTGACAGGAGCGGAGAGACCCAGTACTTC. It yields the protein CSATDRSGETQYF.